The 12 T cell receptor beta chains presented below share a single source sample, sequenced in a study of blood T cell repertoires in COVID-19. Sequencing was performed with immunoSEQ multiplex PCR; in TCRdb, only in-frame clones are kept and a portion is missing. The top ten hold roughly 1.6% of the sample, which has roughly 300,000 clones, about nine tenths seen once. Input material: peripheral blood. The origin of the receptors is a woman aged 35 to 49 who had recovered from COVID-19.

Here the CDR3 reads CASSLVVDQPQHF. The CDR3 DNA sequence: TGTGCCAGCAGCTTAGTAGTGGATCAGCCCCAGCATTTT. V and J are TRBV7-2 and TRBJ1-5; no firm D call. Germline V CDR1 and CDR2: SGHTA, FQGNSA. The length of the CDR3 is 13 residues. V lost 1 base and J 5 bases, leaving 6 bases between the germline ends.

This chain's CDR3 is CASSLYRDFSYEQYF. The CDR3 DNA reads as TGTGCCAGCAGCTTATACCGGGACTTCTCCTACGAGCAGTACTTC. The V call is TRBV3-1 (or the pseudogene TRBV3-2), the J call TRBJ2-7; D possibly corresponds to TRBD2 (6 bases). The V gene lost 5 bases and the J gene lost 0 bases, with 14 bases spanning the gap. Germline values: CDR1 LGHDT, CDR2 YNNKEL (reference sequence). This CDR3 contains 15 residues.

This clone was detected only once. J is TRBJ1-2 and V is TRBV27; D is uncertain. The CDR3 runs to 14 residues. The germline V gene has CDR1 MNHEY and CDR2 SMNVEV (reference sequence). The V end lost 3 bases, the J end lost 2 bases, and 10 bases lay between the germline ends. CDR3 nucleotides: TGTGCCAGCAGTTTTGACGGAGCAAACTATGGCTACACCTTC. Translated, it gives CASSFDGANYGYTF.

CDR3 in amino acids: CASSHDAGTGVSTNEKLFF. CDR3 coding DNA: TGCGCCAGCAGCCACGATGCCGGGACAGGGGTATCAACTAATGAAAAACTGTTTTTT. V is TRBV4-1 and J is TRBJ1-4; 10 bases map to TRBD1. Germline assignment: CDR1 MGHRA and CDR2 YSYEKL. V gave up 3 bases and J gave up 0 bases; unmatched junction bases: 10. This CDR3 has 19 residues.

The chain is built from TRBV4-3 and TRBJ2-1, with 7 bases aligning to TRBD1. The CDR3 runs to 16 residues. Germline loops: CDR1 LGHNA, CDR2 YSLEER. Trimming at V came to 5 bases and at J to 0 bases, leaving 7 bases not matched to a gene. The chain's CDR3 is CASSGHQGDSYNEQFF. The CDR3 DNA is TGCGCCAGCAGCGGACATCAGGGGGACTCCTACAATGAGCAGTTCTTC.

The chain recombines TRBV19 with TRBJ1-2; D is undetermined. V was clipped by 7 bases and J by 2 bases, with 20 bases between them. In germline, CDR1 is LNHDA, CDR2 SQIVND (reference sequence). The CDR3 length is 16 residues. For the CDR3, the DNA is TGTGCCAGTAACGGAGGACTCCTCGTCGGGAACTATGGCTACACCTTC. The encoded protein is CASNGGLLVGNYGYTF.

V and J are TRBV9 and TRBJ1-2, with 9 nucleotides matching TRBD1. The V gene's germline CDR1 is SGDLS and CDR2 YYNGEE. Unmatched junction bases numbered 10, after V lost 7 bases and J lost 3 bases. This CDR3 is built from 15 residues. This chain's CDR3 is CASPLGDRGYYGYTF. The CDR3 nucleotides read TGTGCCAGCCCCCTGGGCGACAGGGGGTACTATGGCTACACCTTC. Full variable domain (outside the CDR3, taken from reference TRBV9 and TRBJ1-2): DSGVTQTPKHLITATGQRVTLRCSPRSGDLSVYWYQQSLDQGLQFLIQYYNGEERAKGNILERFSAQQFPDLHSELNLSSLELGDSALYFCASPLGDRGYYGYTFGSGTRLTVV.

The V and J genes are TRBV30 and TRBJ1-1, with a possible D match to TRBD1 (6 bases). V lost 4 bases to trimming and J lost 3 bases, with 18 bases between them. The CDR3 consists of 15 residues. Germline V gene lookup returns CDR1 GTSNPN and CDR2 SVGIG (reference sequence). This chain's CDR3 is CAWKPFAGVYTEAFF. The CDR3, as DNA: TGTGCCTGGAAACCCTTCGCAGGGGTTTACACTGAAGCTTTCTTT.

This clone was picked up one time. This rearrangement joins TRBV2 to TRBJ2-7; TRBD2 is a possible D gene (7 bases). The CDR3 consists of 14 residues. In germline, CDR1 is SNHLY, CDR2 FYNNEI. Trimming stripped 3 bases from V and 3 bases from J, with 12 bases between. The CDR3 bases are TGTGCCAGCAGTGATCGGAGGGGGGGCTACGAGCAGTACTTC. Encoded protein: CASSDRRGGYEQYF.

This chain uses TRBV19 with TRBJ1-2; 9 bases are shared with TRBD1. Germline lookup yields CDR1 LNHDA and CDR2 SQIVND (reference sequence). V lost 3 bases, J lost 5 bases, and 10 bases stayed unmatched. This CDR3 contains 16 residues. CDR3 DNA: TGTGCCAGTAGTATCGGACTCAAGACAGGGGGGTATGGCTACACCTTC. As protein: CASSIGLKTGGYGYTF.

The CDR3 loop is CASSPRAGASTEAFF. In DNA form, the CDR3 reads TGTGCCAGCTCACCACGGGCGGGGGCGAGCACTGAAGCTTTCTTT. The rearrangement uses TRBV18 and TRBJ1-1, with D possibly matching TRBD1 (6 bases). Trimming took 1 base from V and 4 from J, leaving 13 bases between them. The CDR3 totals 15 residues. Germline CDR1 and CDR2: KGHSH and LQKENI.

The chain joins TRBV3-1 (or the pseudogene TRBV3-2) to TRBJ2-3, with D tentatively TRBD1 (6 bases). The germline V and J ends were trimmed by 3 bases and 7 bases, with 11 bases remaining between them. The CDR3 is 13 residues long. Per germline, CDR1 LGHDT and CDR2 YNNKEL (reference sequence). For the CDR3, the DNA is TGTGCCAGCAGCCAGGGGACAATAAATACGCAGTATTTT. Protein: CASSQGTINTQYF.